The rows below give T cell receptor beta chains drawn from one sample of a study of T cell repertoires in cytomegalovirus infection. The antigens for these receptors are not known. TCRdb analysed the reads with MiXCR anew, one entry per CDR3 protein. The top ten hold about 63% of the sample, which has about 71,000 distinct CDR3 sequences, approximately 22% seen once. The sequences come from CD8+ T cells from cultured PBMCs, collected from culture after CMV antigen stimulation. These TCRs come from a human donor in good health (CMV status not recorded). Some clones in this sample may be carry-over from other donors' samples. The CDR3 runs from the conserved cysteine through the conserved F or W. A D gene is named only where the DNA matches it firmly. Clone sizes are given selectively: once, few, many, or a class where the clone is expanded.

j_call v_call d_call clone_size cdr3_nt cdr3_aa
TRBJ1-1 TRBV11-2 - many TGTGCCAGCAGCTTAGTCGGACGGATGAACACTGAAGCTTTCTTT CASSLVGRMNTEAFF
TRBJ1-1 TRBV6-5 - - TGTGCCAGCAGTAAGATTCAGATGAGCAGGCACACTGAAGCTTTCTTT CASSKIQMSRHTEAFF
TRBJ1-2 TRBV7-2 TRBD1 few TGTGCCAGCAGCTCCCCCGGGACAGCTATTAACTATGGCTACACCTTC CASSSPGTAINYGYTF
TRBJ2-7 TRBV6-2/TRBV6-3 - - TGTGCCAGCAGTTTAAGCCCCCCAGCCTCCTACGAGCAGTACTTC CASSLSPPASYEQYF
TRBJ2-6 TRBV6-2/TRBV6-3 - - TGTGCCACAGGCCTCTCTGGGGCCAACGTCCTGACTTTC CATGLSGANVLTF
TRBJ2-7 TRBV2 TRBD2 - TGTGCCAGCAGTCCCGGGCGGGGGACCCACTACGAGCAGTACTTC CASSPGRGTHYEQYF
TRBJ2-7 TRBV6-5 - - TGTGCCAGCAGTTACTCGGGAAGGGGTTCGAGGGAGCAGTACTTC CASSYSGRGSREQYF
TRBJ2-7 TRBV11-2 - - TGTGCCAGCAGCCAGGGAATGTCCTACGAGCAGTACTTC CASSQGMSYEQYF
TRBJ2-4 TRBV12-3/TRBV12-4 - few TGTGCCAGCAGCCCCCCGGGCGGGGTCGCCAAAAACATTCAGTACTTC CASSPPGGVAKNIQYF
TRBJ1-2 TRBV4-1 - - TGCGCCAGCAGCCAAGCTGAGGGGGATGGCTACACCTTC CASSQAEGDGYTF
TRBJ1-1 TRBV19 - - TGTGCCAGTAGCCCCACCAGCGAGACTGAAGCTTTCTTT CASSPTSETEAFF
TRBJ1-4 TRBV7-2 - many TGTGCCAGCAGCTTAGGGTTCCCTAATGAAAAACTGTTTTTT CASSLGFPNEKLFF
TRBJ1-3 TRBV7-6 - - TGTGCCAGCAGTCCTTCGGACAACTCTGGAAACACCATATATTTT CASSPSDNSGNTIYF
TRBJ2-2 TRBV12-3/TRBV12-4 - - TGTGCCAGCAGCCTCGGGACTGCGAGCCGGGAGCTGTTTTTT CASSLGTASRELFF
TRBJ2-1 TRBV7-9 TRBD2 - TGTGCCAGCAGCTTTGCACTAGCGGGAGACCGAGCGCAGTTCTTC CASSFALAGDRAQFF